These 24 T cell receptor beta chains share one sample of origin, sequenced in a study of blood T cell repertoires in COVID-19. Measured with immunoSEQ multiplex PCR; TCRdb has only the in-frame clones, and not every one. The sample includes 300,000 to 450,000 clones, 88% of them seen just once. The sequenced sample was PBMCs or T cells enriched from blood (not recorded which). The receptors were gathered from a woman in her late teens or twenties who had recovered from COVID-19.

The chain has TRBV11-2 and TRBJ2-1, with D tentatively TRBD2 (5 bases). The ends were cut back, 2 bases at V and 5 bases at J, with 13 bases in the middle. CDR3 length equals 15 residues. CDR1 and CDR2 (germline): SGHAT, FQNNGV. The CDR3 DNA is TGTGCCAGCAGCTTAATCCTAGCCGCTAACAATGAGCAGTTCTTC. Amino acid sequence: CASSLILAANNEQFF.

This clone has just one count. V gene TRBV20-1 combines with J gene TRBJ1-1; 7 nucleotides line up with TRBD1. Looked up from germline, CDR1 is DFQATT and CDR2 is SNEGSKA (reference sequence). The length of the CDR3 is 13 residues. With V trimmed by 3 bases and J by 6 bases, 7 bases remained unmatched. CDR3 bases: TGCAGTGCTAGTATGGACAGGTCCCCTGAAGCTTTCTTT. This codes for CSASMDRSPEAFF.

This rearrangement joins TRBV5-8 to TRBJ1-1, with 9 bases aligning to TRBD1. The CDR3 spans 16 residues. V dropped 3 bases and J dropped 3; count of bases not matched to a gene: 9. Germline V CDR1 and CDR2: SGHTS, YDEGEE. CDR3 loop: CASSWGDRVGHTEAFF. As DNA, the CDR3 is TGTGCCAGCAGCTGGGGGGACAGGGTGGGTCACACTGAAGCTTTCTTT.

The CDR3 loop reads CASSSSSGGSHTEAFF. For the CDR3, the DNA is TGTGCCAGCAGTTCATCCTCAGGGGGAAGTCATACTGAAGCTTTCTTT. The chain recombines TRBV28 with TRBJ1-1, with 7 bases aligning to TRBD1. The CDR3 is 16 residues long. Trimming took 4 bases from V and 5 from J; bases not matched to a gene: 13. CDR1 MDHEN and CDR2 SYDVKM come from the germline V gene.

CDR3 bases: TGTGCCAGCAGCCAAGAAGGGACAGGAGATACCACTAATGAAAAACTGTTTTTT. This encodes CASSQEGTGDTTNEKLFF. The V and J genes are TRBV4-2 and TRBJ1-4, with 8 nucleotides matching TRBD1. The germline V gene encodes CDR1 LGHNA and CDR2 YNFKEQ. The CDR3 length is 18 residues. V was pared by 0 bases and J by 2 bases, with 8 bases of the junction left unmatched.

The chain has TRBV6-5 and TRBJ2-1; 8 bases agree with TRBD1. Germline V gives CDR1 MNHEY, CDR2 SVGAGI. The CDR3 totals 14 residues. V dropped 2 bases and J dropped 8; count of bases not matched to a gene: 5. CDR3: CASSYLDRADEQFF. The CDR3 coding sequence is TGTGCCAGCAGTTACCTGGACAGGGCGGATGAGCAGTTCTTC.

The V gene is TRBV6-4, the J gene TRBJ1-1; D not certain. CDR1 is MRHNA, CDR2 SNTAGT, per germline. Trimming stripped 4 bases from V and 2 bases from J, with 8 bases between. CDR3 length equals 13 residues. The DNA for the CDR3 is TGTGCCAGCAGTGTGTCCGGTAACACTGAAGCTTTCTTT. It encodes CASSVSGNTEAFF.

This chain joins TRBV5-8 and TRBJ1-5; maybe TRBD1 (5 bases). This CDR3 is 16 amino acids long. V was pared by 3 bases and J by 5 bases, with 18 bases between. Germline CDR1 SGHTS, CDR2 YDEGEE. The CDR3 nucleotides are TGTGCCAGCAGCTCCAATGAGGAGGGGTGGTATCAGCCCCAGCATTTT. Translated: CASSSNEEGWYQPQHF.

The J gene is TRBJ1-1, the V gene TRBV18, with 9 bases fitting TRBD1. CDR1 and CDR2 (germline): KGHSH, LQKENI. V shed 2 bases and J 3 bases; nucleotides not matched to a gene: 10. This CDR3 comprises 17 residues. The CDR3 here is CASSPWPGQGGDTEAFF. The CDR3 DNA is TGTGCCAGCTCACCATGGCCGGGACAGGGAGGCGACACTGAAGCTTTCTTT.

The chain carries TRBV6-1 and TRBJ1-4; D not certain. The V and J ends lost 0 bases and 17 bases respectively, with 16 bases between them. There are 13 residues in the CDR3. Germline V gene lookup returns CDR1 MNHNS and CDR2 SASEGT. CDR3 DNA sequence: TGTGCCAGCAGTGAAGCGCTTCATGGGGAGGGTTTTTTT. It specifies CASSEALHGEGFF.

The rearrangement uses TRBV9 and TRBJ1-1; D is uncertain. Trimming removed 1 base at V and 1 base at J, with 11 bases between. This CDR3 has 15 residues. The V gene's germline CDR1 is SGDLS and CDR2 YYNGEE. The CDR3 region is CASSVLKSGNTEAFF. The CDR3 nucleotides are TGTGCCAGCAGCGTACTTAAGTCGGGGAACACTGAAGCTTTCTTT.

This clone was detected once. The rearrangement joins TRBV30 to TRBJ1-1; D is possibly TRBD1 (6 bases). The germline V and J ends were trimmed by 1 base and 5 bases, with 14 bases remaining between them. CDR3 length: 14 amino acids. Germline V gives CDR1 GTSNPN, CDR2 SVGIG (reference sequence). The CDR3 spells CAWSGANRDTEAFF. CDR3 nucleotides: TGTGCCTGGAGTGGGGCGAACAGGGATACTGAAGCTTTCTTT.

The chain employs TRBV11-2 and TRBJ1-5, with a possible D match to TRBD1 (6 bases). V lost 3 bases, J lost 3 bases, and 18 bases lay in between. CDR3 length equals 17 residues. Germline V gives CDR1 SGHAT, CDR2 FQNNGV. The CDR3 loop is CASSLGYGGAPNQPQHF. In nucleotides, the CDR3 is TGTGCCAGCAGCTTGGGTTATGGGGGGGCTCCCAATCAGCCCCAGCATTTT.

This clone appeared once. V usage is TRBV18 and J usage is TRBJ1-6; 9 positions agree with TRBD1. Germline-derived CDR1 and CDR2 are KGHSH and LQKENI. CDR3 length: 16 residues. Losses at the gene ends were 5 bases for V and 8 bases for J; bases not matched to a gene: 10. In nucleotides, the CDR3 is TGTGCCAGCTCAGATGCGACAGGGGGAGTTGATTCACCCCTCCACTTT. This gives the protein CASSDATGGVDSPLHF.

This chain joins TRBV25-1 and TRBJ1-2; 8 bases match TRBD1. Germline CDR1 MGHDK, CDR2 SYGVNS. Trimming removed 2 bases from V and 8 bases from J; junction bases left unmatched: 4. The CDR3 runs to 13 residues. The CDR3 here is CASSEGTGGGYTF. For the CDR3, the DNA is TGTGCCAGCAGTGAAGGGACAGGCGGCGGCTACACCTTC.

J is TRBJ1-1 and V is TRBV5-1; 9 nucleotides align to TRBD1. This CDR3 spans 17 amino acids. Germline assignment: CDR1 SGHRS and CDR2 YFSETQ. Trimming at V came to 5 bases and at J to 1 base, leaving 12 bases not matched to a gene. The DNA for the CDR3 is TGCGCCAGCAGAGTTTCGACAGGGGGTAAAGGGAACACTGAAGCTTTCTTT. Translated: CASRVSTGGKGNTEAFF.

This clone has only a few counts. This sequence joins TRBV1 and TRBJ1-2. TRBV1 represents a pseudogene. CDR3 length: 18 amino acids. CDR3 in amino acids: CTSSQGPWSPRANYGYTF. CDR3 nucleotide sequence: TGCACCAGCAGCCAAGGTCCTTGGAGTCCCAGAGCTAACTATGGCTACACCTTC.

This chain uses TRBV5-6 with TRBJ2-7; 8 bases fit TRBD2. The CDR3 spans 14 residues. Germline-derived CDR1 and CDR2 are SGHDT and YYEEEE. The ends lost 1 base at V and 6 bases at J; junction bases unmatched: 6. DNA for the CDR3: TGTGCCAGCAGCTTGTTAGAGACTAGCGCCGAGCAGTACTTC. It codes for CASSLLETSAEQYF.

The gene calls are TRBV19 and TRBJ1-5; 7 bases align to TRBD1. CDR3 length equals 12 residues. Germline V gene data show CDR1 as LNHDA and CDR2 as SQIVND (reference sequence). J lost 7 bases, V lost 5 bases, and 2 bases had no gene match. The CDR3 region is CASSYRGQPQHF. The DNA of the CDR3 is TGTGCCAGTAGTTACAGGGGACAGCCCCAGCATTTT.

V usage is TRBV11-2 and J usage is TRBJ1-2, with D unclear. The CDR3 loop spans 12 amino acids. With 4 bases removed from V and 8 bases from J, the gap between germline ends came to 11 bases. The germline V gene has CDR1 SGHAT and CDR2 FQNNGV. For the CDR3, the DNA is TGTGCCAGCAGCTCCGAGGCGATAGGCTACACCTTC. This encodes CASSSEAIGYTF.

V and J are TRBV9 and TRBJ1-2; 7 bases line up with TRBD1. Germline CDR1 and CDR2: SGDLS and YYNGEE. The CDR3 consists of 13 residues. V shed 4 bases, J shed 3 bases, and the junction held 3 bases outside the gene matches. CDR3 protein: CASSPDRDYGYTF. The CDR3 DNA reads as TGTGCCAGCAGCCCCGACAGGGACTATGGCTACACCTTC.

This rearrangement joins TRBV27 to TRBJ2-1; 9 nucleotides line up with TRBD2. The CDR3 loop spans 18 amino acids. With V trimmed by 5 bases and J by 1 base, 12 bases remained unmatched. In germline, CDR1 is MNHEY, CDR2 SMNVEV (reference sequence). The CDR3 region has the DNA TGTGCCAGCAGTCTATGGGGAGGCAGCGGGGGGTCCTACAATGAGCAGTTCTTC. Its protein product is CASSLWGGSGGSYNEQFF.

The chain combines TRBV10-3 with TRBJ1-4; D call uncertain. V dropped 10 bases and J dropped 8 bases, with 17 bases sitting between them. CDR3 length: 13 amino acids. Looked up from germline, CDR1 is ENHRY and CDR2 is SYGVKD. The CDR3 DNA follows: TGTGCCACCTGGGCCCCGGGAGGGGAAAAACTGTTTTTT. Protein sequence: CATWAPGGEKLFF.

This clone was counted between two and nine times. This sample includes further DNA sequences coding for the same CDR3. The chain links TRBV24-1 to TRBJ1-1; 7 bases agree with TRBD1. V lost 3 bases, J lost 1 base, and 4 bases stayed unmatched. The CDR3 totals 15 residues. CDR1 and CDR2 from the germline V gene are KGHDR and SFDVKD. As DNA, the CDR3 is TGTGCCACCAGTGATCCCCGGACAGGGAACACTGAAGCTTTCTTT. It is translated as CATSDPRTGNTEAFF.